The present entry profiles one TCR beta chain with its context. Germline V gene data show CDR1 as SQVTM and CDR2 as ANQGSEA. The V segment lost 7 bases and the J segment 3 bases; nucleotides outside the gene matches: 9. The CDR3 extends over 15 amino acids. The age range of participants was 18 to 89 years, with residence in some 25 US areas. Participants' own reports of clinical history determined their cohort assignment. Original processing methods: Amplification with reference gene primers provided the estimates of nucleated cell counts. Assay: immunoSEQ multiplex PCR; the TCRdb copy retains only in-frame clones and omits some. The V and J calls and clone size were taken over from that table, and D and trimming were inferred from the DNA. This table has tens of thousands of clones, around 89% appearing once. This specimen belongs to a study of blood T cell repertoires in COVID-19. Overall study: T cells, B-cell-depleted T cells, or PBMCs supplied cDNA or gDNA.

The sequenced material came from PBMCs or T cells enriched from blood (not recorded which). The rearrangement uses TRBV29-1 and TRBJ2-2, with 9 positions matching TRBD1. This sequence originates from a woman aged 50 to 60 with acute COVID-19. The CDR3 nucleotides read TGCAGCGCTGGACCCGGGACAGGGTACACCGGGGAGCTGTTTTTT. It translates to CSAGPGTGYTGELFF.